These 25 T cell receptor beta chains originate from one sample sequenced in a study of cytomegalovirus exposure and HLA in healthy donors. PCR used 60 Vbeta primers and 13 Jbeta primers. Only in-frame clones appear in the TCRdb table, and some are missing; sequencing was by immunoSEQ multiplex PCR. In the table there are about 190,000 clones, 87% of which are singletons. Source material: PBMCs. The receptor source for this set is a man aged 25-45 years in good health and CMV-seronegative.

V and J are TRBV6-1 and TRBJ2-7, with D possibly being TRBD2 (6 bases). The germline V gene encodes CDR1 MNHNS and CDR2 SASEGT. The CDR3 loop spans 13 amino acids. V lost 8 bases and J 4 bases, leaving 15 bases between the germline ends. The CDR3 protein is CASLNQAGYEQYF. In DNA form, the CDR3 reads TGTGCCAGCCTTAACCAGGCGGGATACGAGCAGTACTTC.

The CDR3 spells CASSIRDTEKLFF. As DNA, the CDR3 is TGTGCCAGTAGTATTCGGGACACTGAAAAACTGTTTTTT. V is TRBV19 and J is TRBJ1-4, with TRBD1 as a possible D gene (6 bases). The germline V gene has CDR1 LNHDA and CDR2 SQIVND (reference sequence). The ends were cut back, 3 bases at V and 7 bases at J, with 9 bases in the middle. The CDR3 contains 13 residues.

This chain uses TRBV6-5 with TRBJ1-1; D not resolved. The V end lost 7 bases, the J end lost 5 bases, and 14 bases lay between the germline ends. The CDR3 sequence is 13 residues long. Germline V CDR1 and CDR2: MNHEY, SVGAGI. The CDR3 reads CASTQGRGTEAFF. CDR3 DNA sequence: TGTGCCAGCACCCAAGGGCGGGGAACTGAAGCTTTCTTT.

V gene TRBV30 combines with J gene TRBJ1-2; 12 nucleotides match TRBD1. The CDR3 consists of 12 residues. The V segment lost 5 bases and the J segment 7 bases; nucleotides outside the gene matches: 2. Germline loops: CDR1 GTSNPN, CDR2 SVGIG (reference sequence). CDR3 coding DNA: TGTGCCTGGGGGGACAGGGGGCTTGGCTACACCTTC. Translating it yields CAWGDRGLGYTF.

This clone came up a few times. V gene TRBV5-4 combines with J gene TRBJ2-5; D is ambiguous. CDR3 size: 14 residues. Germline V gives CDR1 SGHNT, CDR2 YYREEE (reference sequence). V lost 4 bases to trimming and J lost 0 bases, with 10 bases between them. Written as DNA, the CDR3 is TGTGCCAGCAGCGCCCCCAACAACCAAGAGACCCAGTACTTC. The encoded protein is CASSAPNNQETQYF.

The CDR3 here is CASSLRGESNSPLHF. CDR3 nucleotide sequence: TGTGCCAGCAGCCTTAGGGGCGAGTCTAATTCACCCCTCCACTTT. The rearrangement joins TRBV11-2 to TRBJ1-6; tentative D call: TRBD1 (5 bases). Trimming left V 5 bases short and J 6 bases short, with 14 bases between. The germline V gene encodes CDR1 SGHAT and CDR2 FQNNGV. This CDR3 spans 15 amino acids.

For the CDR3, the DNA is TGTGCCATCAGGGGGACAGGAAGAGACGAGCAGTACTTC. Amino acids: CAIRGTGRDEQYF. The V gene is TRBV10-3, the J gene TRBJ2-7; 8 nucleotides match TRBD1. CDR3 size: 13 residues. With V trimmed by 6 bases and J by 5 bases, 6 bases remained unmatched. Per germline, CDR1 ENHRY and CDR2 SYGVKD.

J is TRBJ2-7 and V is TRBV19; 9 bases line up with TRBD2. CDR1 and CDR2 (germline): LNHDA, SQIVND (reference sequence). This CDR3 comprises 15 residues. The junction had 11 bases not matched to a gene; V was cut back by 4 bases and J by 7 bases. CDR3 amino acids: CASSTSTAGGEEQYF. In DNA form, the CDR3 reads TGTGCCAGTAGTACCTCAACAGCGGGGGGTGAGGAGCAGTACTTC.

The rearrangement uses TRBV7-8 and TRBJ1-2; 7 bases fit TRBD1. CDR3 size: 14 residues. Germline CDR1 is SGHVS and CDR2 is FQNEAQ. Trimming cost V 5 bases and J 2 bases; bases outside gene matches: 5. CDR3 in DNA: TGTGCCAGCAGCCCGGACAGGTCCAACTATGGCTACACCTTC. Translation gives CASSPDRSNYGYTF.

CDR3 protein: CASSRGTEGGRETQYF. CDR3 in DNA: TGTGCCAGCAGCCGAGGGACCGAGGGAGGCAGAGAGACCCAGTACTTC. The chain links TRBV11-2 to TRBJ2-5; maybe TRBD2 (6 bases). The CDR3 runs to 16 residues. The germline V and J ends were trimmed by 5 bases and 4 bases, with 20 bases remaining between them. CDR1 and CDR2 (germline): SGHAT, FQNNGV.

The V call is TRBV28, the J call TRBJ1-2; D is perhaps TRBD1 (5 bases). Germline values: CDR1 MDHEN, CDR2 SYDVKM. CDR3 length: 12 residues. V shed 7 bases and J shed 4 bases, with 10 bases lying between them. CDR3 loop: CASNQGVYGYTF. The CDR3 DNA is TGTGCCAGCAACCAGGGTGTCTATGGCTACACCTTC.

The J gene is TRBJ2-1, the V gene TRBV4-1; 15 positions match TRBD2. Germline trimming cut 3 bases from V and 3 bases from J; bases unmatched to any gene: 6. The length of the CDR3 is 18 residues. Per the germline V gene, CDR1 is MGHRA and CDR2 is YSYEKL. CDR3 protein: CASSHFGLAGGRYNEQFF. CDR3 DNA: TGCGCCAGCAGCCACTTCGGACTAGCGGGGGGGCGCTACAATGAGCAGTTCTTC.

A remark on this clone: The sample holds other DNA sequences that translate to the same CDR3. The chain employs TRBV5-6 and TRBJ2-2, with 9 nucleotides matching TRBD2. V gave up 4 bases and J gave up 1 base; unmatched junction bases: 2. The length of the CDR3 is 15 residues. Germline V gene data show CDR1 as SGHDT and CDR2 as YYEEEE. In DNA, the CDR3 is TGTGCCAGCAGCCTGACTAGCGGGAACACCGGGGAGCTGTTTTTT. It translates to CASSLTSGNTGELFF.

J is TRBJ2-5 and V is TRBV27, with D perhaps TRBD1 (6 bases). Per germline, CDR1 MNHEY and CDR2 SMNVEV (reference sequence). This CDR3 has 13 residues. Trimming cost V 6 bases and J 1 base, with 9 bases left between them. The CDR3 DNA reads TGTGCCAGCAGGCAACAGGGCCAAGAGACCCAGTACTTC. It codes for CASRQQGQETQYF.

The CDR3 nucleotides read TGCGCCAGCAGCTTGGTAGGGAGGTCTAGGTCCTATAATTCACCCCTCCACTTT. Translation gives CASSLVGRSRSYNSPLHF. V gene TRBV5-1 combines with J gene TRBJ1-6; D is ambiguous. V shed 0 bases and J shed 1 base, with 14 bases lying between them. The CDR3 is made up of 18 amino acids. Germline V gene sequence: CDR1 SGHRS, CDR2 YFSETQ.

The CDR3 spells CASSLAPGLVSYNEQFF. The CDR3 coding sequence is TGTGCCAGCAGCTTAGCCCCGGGACTAGTCTCCTACAATGAGCAGTTCTTC. J is TRBJ2-1 and V is TRBV7-2; 8 nucleotides align to TRBD2. J gave up 0 bases and V 0 bases, and 4 bases lay outside the gene matches. This CDR3 spans 17 amino acids. Germline values: CDR1 SGHTA, CDR2 FQGNSA.

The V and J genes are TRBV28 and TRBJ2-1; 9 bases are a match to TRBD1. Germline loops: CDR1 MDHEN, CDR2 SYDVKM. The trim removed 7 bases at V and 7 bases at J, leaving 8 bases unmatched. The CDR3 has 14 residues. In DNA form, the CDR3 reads TGTGCCAGCAAAACGGGACAGGGTCCAAATGAGCAGTTCTTC. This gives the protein CASKTGQGPNEQFF.

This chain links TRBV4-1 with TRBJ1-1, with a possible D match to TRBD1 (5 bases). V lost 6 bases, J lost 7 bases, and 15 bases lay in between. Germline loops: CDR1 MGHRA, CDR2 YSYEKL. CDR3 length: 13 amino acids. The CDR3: CASSSQGKDEAFF. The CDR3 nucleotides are TGCGCCAGCAGTTCCCAGGGTAAGGATGAAGCTTTCTTT.

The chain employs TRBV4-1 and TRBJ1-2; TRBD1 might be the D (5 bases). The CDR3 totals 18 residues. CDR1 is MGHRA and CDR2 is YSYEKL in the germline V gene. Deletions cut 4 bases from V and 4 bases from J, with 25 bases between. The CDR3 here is CASSPPTVPGSRGYGYTF. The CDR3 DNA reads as TGCGCCAGCAGCCCCCCAACCGTTCCGGGTTCAAGGGGCTATGGCTACACCTTC.

For the CDR3, the DNA is TGTGCCAGCAGTGGTAGCGGGATCCCCTCCTCCTACGAGCAGTACTTC. Protein sequence: CASSGSGIPSSYEQYF. The genes are TRBV27 and TRBJ2-7; 8 bases map to TRBD2. V shed 5 bases and J 0 bases; nucleotides not matched to a gene: 9. Germline values: CDR1 MNHEY, CDR2 SMNVEV (reference sequence). The CDR3 is made up of 16 amino acids.

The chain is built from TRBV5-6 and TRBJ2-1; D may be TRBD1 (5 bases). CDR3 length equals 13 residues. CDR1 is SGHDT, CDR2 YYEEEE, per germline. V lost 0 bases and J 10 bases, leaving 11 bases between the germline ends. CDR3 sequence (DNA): TGTGCCAGCAGCTTGGGGCGACCAGGGGAGCAGTTCTTC. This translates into CASSLGRPGEQFF. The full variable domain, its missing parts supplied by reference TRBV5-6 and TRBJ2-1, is DAGVTQSPTHLIKTRGQQVTLRCSPKSGHDTVSWYQQALGQGPQFIFQYYEEEERQRGNFPDRFSGHQFPNYSSELNVNALLLGDSALYLCASSLGRPGEQFFGPGTRLTVL.

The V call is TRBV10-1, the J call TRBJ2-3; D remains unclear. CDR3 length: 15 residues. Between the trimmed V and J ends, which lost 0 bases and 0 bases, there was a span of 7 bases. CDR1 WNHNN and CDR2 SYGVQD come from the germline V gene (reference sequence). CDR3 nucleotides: TGCGCCAGCAGTGAGTCGATGCGGAGCACAGATACGCAGTATTTT. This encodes CASSESMRSTDTQYF.

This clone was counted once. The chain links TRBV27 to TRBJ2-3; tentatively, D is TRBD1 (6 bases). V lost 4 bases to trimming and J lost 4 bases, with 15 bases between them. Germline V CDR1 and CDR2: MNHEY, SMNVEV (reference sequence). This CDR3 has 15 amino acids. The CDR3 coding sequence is TGTGCCAGCAGTTCAAGGCAGGGGTTCCCAGATACGCAGTATTTT. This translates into CASSSRQGFPDTQYF.

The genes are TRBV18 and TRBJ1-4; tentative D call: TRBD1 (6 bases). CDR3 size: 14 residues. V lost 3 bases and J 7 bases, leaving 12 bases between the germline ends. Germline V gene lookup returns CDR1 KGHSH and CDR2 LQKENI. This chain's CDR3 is CASSPRDTTEKLFF. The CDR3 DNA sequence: TGTGCCAGCTCACCTCGGGACACAACTGAAAAACTGTTTTTT.

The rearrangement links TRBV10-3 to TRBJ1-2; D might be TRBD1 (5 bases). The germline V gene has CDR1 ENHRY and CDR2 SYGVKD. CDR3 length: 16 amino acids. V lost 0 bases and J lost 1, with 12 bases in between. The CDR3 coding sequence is TGTGCCATCAGTGAGTCAGGGGTCTCGGTTAACTATGGCTACACCTTC. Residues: CAISESGVSVNYGYTF.